These T cell receptor beta chains were read from a single sample in a study of cytomegalovirus exposure and HLA in healthy donors. Sequencing used immunoSEQ multiplex PCR; TCRdb keeps in-frame clones, though not all of them. There are some 310,000 clones in the sample; 70% to 90% occur only once, and over 0.9% lies in the top ten. Material: PBMCs. These receptors were collected from a young man in good health and CMV-seronegative. Each CDR3 is given with its conserved first and last residue. D genes are given only for firm matches. Size tells how often a clone was seen (once, few, many) or the class of an expanded clone, and some rows leave it out.

clone_size: NA; d_call: NA; v_call: TRBV29-1; j_call: TRBJ2-1; cdr3_nt: TGCAGCGTTGAATGGAGCGGCCTCTACAATGAGCAGTTCTTC; cdr3_aa: CSVEWSGLYNEQFF
clone_size: NA; d_call: NA; v_call: TRBV14; j_call: TRBJ2-7; cdr3_nt: TGTGCCAGCAGCCACCCTTCGACAGGCTACTACGAGCAGTACTTC; cdr3_aa: CASSHPSTGYYEQYF
clone_size: NA; d_call: TRBD1; v_call: TRBV6-6; j_call: TRBJ1-1; cdr3_nt: TGTGCCAGCAGGGGACAGGGCGTTGACACTGAAGCTTTCTTT; cdr3_aa: CASRGQGVDTEAFF
clone_size: NA; d_call: NA; v_call: TRBV30; j_call: TRBJ1-3; cdr3_nt: TGTGCCTGGACAGGGAACTCTGGAAACACCATATATTTT; cdr3_aa: CAWTGNSGNTIYF
clone_size: NA; d_call: NA; v_call: TRBV27; j_call: TRBJ2-1; cdr3_nt: TGTGCCAGCAGTTGGGCGCAGGGTTCCTACAATGAGCAGTTCTTC; cdr3_aa: CASSWAQGSYNEQFF
clone_size: NA; d_call: TRBD1; v_call: TRBV7-9; j_call: TRBJ1-1; cdr3_nt: TGTGCCAGCAGCATAAGAGGACAGGGGCTCACTGAAGCTTTCTTT; cdr3_aa: CASSIRGQGLTEAFF
clone_size: once; d_call: TRBD1; v_call: TRBV9; j_call: TRBJ1-1; cdr3_nt: TGTGCCAGCAGCGTAGCTTATATGAGGACAGGGAACACTGAAGCTTTCTTT; cdr3_aa: CASSVAYMRTGNTEAFF
clone_size: NA; d_call: TRBD2; v_call: TRBV7-6; j_call: TRBJ2-3; cdr3_nt: TGTGCCAGCAGCTTTTCGGCGAGCGGGGGTACAGATACGCAGTATTTT; cdr3_aa: CASSFSASGGTDTQYF
clone_size: few; d_call: NA; v_call: TRBV7-6; j_call: TRBJ2-5; cdr3_nt: TGTGCCAGCAGCCCGTCACTCTCGACAGGAGAGACCCAGTACTTC; cdr3_aa: CASSPSLSTGETQYF
clone_size: NA; d_call: NA; v_call: TRBV6-5; j_call: TRBJ2-2; cdr3_nt: TGTGCCAGCAGTTGGGGGGTATGGGGGAACGGGGAGCTGTTTTTT; cdr3_aa: CASSWGVWGNGELFF
clone_size: once; d_call: NA; v_call: TRBV7-2; j_call: TRBJ1-4; cdr3_nt: TGTGCCAGCAGCAAGGGAGGCTCCCTGGGGGAAAAACTGTTTTTT; cdr3_aa: CASSKGGSLGEKLFF
clone_size: NA; d_call: TRBD1; v_call: TRBV18; j_call: TRBJ2-3; cdr3_nt: TGTGCCAGCTCACCCCGGGACAGGGCCTTCACAGATACGCAGTATTTT; cdr3_aa: CASSPRDRAFTDTQYF
clone_size: once; d_call: TRBD1; v_call: TRBV7-9; j_call: TRBJ2-1; cdr3_nt: TGTGCCAGCAGCGGGACAGGGCTAAGTGAGCAGTTCTTC; cdr3_aa: CASSGTGLSEQFF
clone_size: NA; d_call: TRBD1; v_call: TRBV15; j_call: TRBJ1-1; cdr3_nt: TGTGCCACCAGCAGACCTGACAGGGTCACTGAAGCTTTCTTT; cdr3_aa: CATSRPDRVTEAFF
clone_size: NA; d_call: TRBD2; v_call: TRBV9; j_call: TRBJ2-5; cdr3_nt: TGTGCCAGCAGCGTACTCTCGGGACGGGGGGAACCTTTCCAAGAGACCCAGTACTTC; cdr3_aa: CASSVLSGRGEPFQETQYF
clone_size: NA; d_call: TRBD1; v_call: TRBV7-9; j_call: TRBJ2-7; cdr3_nt: TGTGCCAGCAGCTTCCGGGACAGGGGATCCTACGAGCAGTACTTC; cdr3_aa: CASSFRDRGSYEQYF
clone_size: few; d_call: NA; v_call: TRBV4-3; j_call: TRBJ1-2; cdr3_nt: TGCGCCAGCAGCCAAGTATACGGGGGTGAGGTCTATGGCTACACCTTC; cdr3_aa: CASSQVYGGEVYGYTF
clone_size: NA; d_call: TRBD1; v_call: TRBV7-2; j_call: TRBJ1-6; cdr3_nt: TGTGCCAGCAGCTTAGCTTCAGGGGGCAATTCACCCCTCCACTTT; cdr3_aa: CASSLASGGNSPLHF
clone_size: few; d_call: NA; v_call: TRBV14; j_call: TRBJ2-5; cdr3_nt: TGTGCCAGCAATCAGGGTAGAGAGACCCAGTACTTC; cdr3_aa: CASNQGRETQYF
clone_size: NA; d_call: NA; v_call: TRBV7-2; j_call: TRBJ2-5; cdr3_nt: TGTGCCAGCAGCTTTAGCCGCCAAGAGACCCAGTACTTC; cdr3_aa: CASSFSRQETQYF
clone_size: NA; d_call: NA; v_call: TRBV13; j_call: TRBJ1-6; cdr3_nt: TGTGCCAGCAGCTGGCGGGGGTCGAATTCACCCCTCCACTTT; cdr3_aa: CASSWRGSNSPLHF
clone_size: NA; d_call: NA; v_call: TRBV11-2; j_call: TRBJ2-7; cdr3_nt: TGTGCCAGCCGGTTTGGCGGCACGCACGAGCAGTACTTC; cdr3_aa: CASRFGGTHEQYF
clone_size: NA; d_call: TRBD2; v_call: TRBV10-1; j_call: TRBJ2-1; cdr3_nt: TGCGCCAGCAGCGCAACTAGCGGGGGGGCCAATGAGCAGTTCTTC; cdr3_aa: CASSATSGGANEQFF
clone_size: NA; d_call: NA; v_call: TRBV11-2; j_call: TRBJ1-2; cdr3_nt: TGTGCCAGCAGCTTAGTCAGAAACTATGGCTACACCTTC; cdr3_aa: CASSLVRNYGYTF
clone_size: NA; d_call: TRBD1; v_call: TRBV2; j_call: TRBJ2-2; cdr3_nt: TGTGCCAGCAAGGAGAGACAGGGCAACACCGGGGAGCTGTTTTTT; cdr3_aa: CASKERQGNTGELFF
clone_size: NA; d_call: NA; v_call: TRBV7-8; j_call: TRBJ2-5; cdr3_nt: TGTGCCAGCAGCCCTTCCCCGTTAAGGGGGACGACCCAGTACTTC; cdr3_aa: CASSPSPLRGTTQYF
clone_size: NA; d_call: TRBD1; v_call: TRBV5-1; j_call: TRBJ1-2; cdr3_nt: TGCGCCAGCAGCGAAGGAGGGACAGGGAACTATGGCTACACCTTC; cdr3_aa: CASSEGGTGNYGYTF
clone_size: NA; d_call: NA; v_call: TRBV19; j_call: TRBJ1-1; cdr3_nt: TGTGCCAGTAGTTCCTGGGACATAACGGAGGACACTGAAGCTTTCTTT; cdr3_aa: CASSSWDITEDTEAFF
clone_size: NA; d_call: NA; v_call: TRBV6-6; j_call: TRBJ1-2; cdr3_nt: TGTGCCAGCAGTGATGCTAGAGAGCGAAACTATGGCTACACCTTC; cdr3_aa: CASSDARERNYGYTF
clone_size: NA; d_call: NA; v_call: TRBV6-1; j_call: TRBJ1-1; cdr3_nt: TGTGCCAGCAGTGCCACGGACAGATTACCAATGAACACTGAAGCTTTCTTT; cdr3_aa: CASSATDRLPMNTEAFF
clone_size: NA; d_call: NA; v_call: TRBV5-8; j_call: TRBJ1-5; cdr3_nt: TGTGCCAGCAGCCTGGACACACAGCCCCAGCATTTT; cdr3_aa: CASSLDTQPQHF
clone_size: NA; d_call: TRBD1; v_call: TRBV5-1; j_call: TRBJ1-2; cdr3_nt: TGCGCCAGCAGACAGGGACAGGGAGTATGGGGCTACACCTTC; cdr3_aa: CASRQGQGVWGYTF
clone_size: NA; d_call: NA; v_call: TRBV10-2; j_call: TRBJ1-6; cdr3_nt: TGCGCCAGCAGTGAACAGGATAATTCACCCCTCCACTTT; cdr3_aa: CASSEQDNSPLHF
clone_size: NA; d_call: TRBD2; v_call: TRBV5-1; j_call: TRBJ2-5; cdr3_nt: TGCGCCAGCAGCTGGCTAGCGGAGGCACAAGAGACCCAGTACTTC; cdr3_aa: CASSWLAEAQETQYF
clone_size: NA; d_call: TRBD1; v_call: TRBV27; j_call: TRBJ2-5; cdr3_nt: TGTGCCAGCAGTCCCCACAGGGGAGTGGTGGAGACCCAGTACTTC; cdr3_aa: CASSPHRGVVETQYF
clone_size: once; d_call: NA; v_call: TRBV6-5; j_call: TRBJ1-5; cdr3_nt: TGTGCCAGCGGGAAGTCAGGGTTTAATCAGCCCCAGCATTTT; cdr3_aa: CASGKSGFNQPQHF
clone_size: NA; d_call: NA; v_call: TRBV6-1; j_call: TRBJ1-5; cdr3_nt: TGTGCCAGCAGGCAGTATAGCAATCAGCCCCAGCATTTT; cdr3_aa: CASRQYSNQPQHF
clone_size: NA; d_call: NA; v_call: TRBV4-3; j_call: TRBJ2-2; cdr3_nt: TGCGCCAGCAGCCAAGAAATCCAGATGCCCGGGGAGCTGTTTTTT; cdr3_aa: CASSQEIQMPGELFF
clone_size: NA; d_call: NA; v_call: TRBV6-1; j_call: TRBJ1-2; cdr3_nt: TGTGCCAGCAGACAGTATTCCACCCAGTTCTCTGGCTACACCTTC; cdr3_aa: CASRQYSTQFSGYTF
clone_size: NA; d_call: NA; v_call: TRBV6-1; j_call: TRBJ1-1; cdr3_nt: TGTGCCAGCAGTCCGGGGGGGGGAGCGGCCGCAGCTTTCTTT; cdr3_aa: CASSPGGGAAAAFF
clone_size: NA; d_call: NA; v_call: TRBV15; j_call: TRBJ1-2; cdr3_nt: TGTGCCACCAGCAGAGATCACGGAGAAGATGGCTACACCTTC; cdr3_aa: CATSRDHGEDGYTF
clone_size: NA; d_call: TRBD2; v_call: TRBV4-3; j_call: TRBJ2-1; cdr3_nt: TGCGCCAGCAGCCAAGGGAACAGCGGGGGGCCCAGGGGGAATGAGCAGTTCTTC; cdr3_aa: CASSQGNSGGPRGNEQFF
clone_size: NA; d_call: TRBD2; v_call: TRBV5-1; j_call: TRBJ2-5; cdr3_nt: TGCGCCAGCAGCTTCGGCGGGGGATCACAAGAGACCCAGTACTTC; cdr3_aa: CASSFGGGSQETQYF
clone_size: NA; d_call: TRBD2; v_call: TRBV12-5; j_call: TRBJ2-5; cdr3_nt: TGTGCTAGTGGTTTGCCTCTTACTAGCGGGGGGAAAGAGACCCAGTACTTC; cdr3_aa: CASGLPLTSGGKETQYF
clone_size: NA; d_call: NA; v_call: TRBV19; j_call: TRBJ1-1; cdr3_nt: TGTGCCAGTAGCCAAAGACAGAAAGCTGAAGCTTTCTTT; cdr3_aa: CASSQRQKAEAFF
clone_size: NA; d_call: NA; v_call: TRBV9; j_call: TRBJ2-3; cdr3_nt: TGTGCCAGCAGCGTCTTGACTCGCACAGATACGCAGTATTTT; cdr3_aa: CASSVLTRTDTQYF
clone_size: NA; d_call: NA; v_call: TRBV19; j_call: TRBJ2-7; cdr3_nt: TGTGCCAGTAGTATCCAGGGAAGCGACGAGCAGTACTTC; cdr3_aa: CASSIQGSDEQYF